This TCR beta chain was captured by sequencing in a study of blood T cell repertoires in COVID-19 (dated by TCRdb to the early 2020s). Background on the whole study: Samples covering the acute and convalescent phases of COVID-19 were provided by collaborators in the United States, Italy and Spain. The sample metadata nearly always contained a de-identified subject ID, COVID-19 status, age in years and sex. The repertoires were released in a freely available public database meant as a resource for research on the immune response to SARS-CoV-2. Where available, HLA class I and class II types were taken from metadata supplied by the sample provider and were not determined by assay-based typing. The samples were drawn from the first 160 participants of the ongoing ImmuneRACE study and from 950 to 1,500 subjects provided by 6 global collaborators. The material from the prospective study consisted of cDNA or gDNA derived from T cells, B-cell-depleted T cells, or PBMCs. The dataset comprised deeply sampled blood TCRbeta repertoires from subjects exposed to, actively infected with, or recovered from COVID-19.

Details on this clone: Its antigen specificity is not known. No base-level quality is on record; no much larger clone is a single base apart.

Study-level results and caveats: The amount of clinical and demographic metadata varied by source and participant and was provided uncurated.

Whole blood was collected in K2EDTA tubes by collaborating institutions according to the institutions' own protocols. Collaborator samples were shipped for TCRbeta analysis as frozen whole blood, isolated PBMCs, or DNA extracted from either sample type. From the cysteine through the phenylalanine, the CDR3 covers 15 amino acids. The sequence is cut down to CDR3 DNA, 45 bases in frame from base 1. The germline V gene (reference sequence) supplies CDR1 SEHNR and CDR2 FQNEAQ. The V end gives up 4 bases and the J end 6 bases, leaving 10 bases in the junction not matched to a gene. TCRbeta CDR3 regions were amplified from genomic DNA by means of the immunoSEQ Assay, a bias-controlled multiplex PCR. Per the source publication's procedure: Within the assay, amplification of reference gene primers was used to estimate how many nucleated cells each sample contained. To quantify the absolute abundance of each unique TCRbeta CDR3 rearrangement, sequence reads were collapsed and filtered. For each sample, productive Simpson clonality was calculated as the square root of Simpson's diversity index over productive rearrangements. The source is immuneACCESS, and TCRdb retained only in-frame sequences with V and J called. Part of the clones is not carried over; for the studies checked, unresolved V genes explain less than half of this, and the remainder is unexplained. D and trimming were read from the DNA, whereas the V and J calls and clone size are those reported in that table. The sample includes about 70,000 clones, with roughly 81% observed a single time. Of the sample, 20% to 25% is held by the ten largest clones.

Sample: peripheral blood. This clonotype was sampled from a woman in her sixties or seventies with acute or convalescent COVID-19. The receptor chain draws on TRBV7-9 and TRBJ1-2; the junction holds 8 bases that match TRBD1. For the CDR3, the sequence is CASSSLGQARNGYTF. The nucleotide sequence reads TGTGCCAGCAGCTCCCTGGGACAGGCGCGCAATGGCTACACCTTC.